The 7 T cell receptor beta chains below come from one sample, sequenced in a study of shared T cell receptors in the human thymus (dated by TCRdb to the early 2020s). Receptors were amplified or captured by the immunoSEQ multiplex PCR assay. TCRdb re-hosts the immuneACCESS table, in-frame sequences only. Its copies lack some clones; in the studies checked, an unresolved V gene accounts for under half of them, and the cause for the rest is not known. The sample includes hundreds of thousands of clones, with 70% to 90% observed a single time. The ten most abundant clones make up about 0.01% of the sample. The sample was also reused in another study, on human thymus T cells.

Input material: thymocytes. Receptors originate from a boy under two years old with a congenital heart defect. Donor details come from another sample of the same person, matched by shared clones.

V is TRBV7-9 and J is TRBJ2-5, with a possible D match to TRBD2 (5 bases). CDR1 is SEHNR and CDR2 is FQNEAQ in the germline V gene (reference sequence). The ends were cut back, 5 bases at V and 5 bases at J, with 27 bases in the middle. The CDR3 has 18 residues. The CDR3 reads CASSQPAGRLYRGETQYF. The DNA for the CDR3 is TGTGCCAGCAGCCAGCCAGCCGGTCGCCTCTACCGCGGGGAGACCCAGTACTTC.

The rearrangement links TRBV18 to TRBJ2-4, with 7 bases lining up with TRBD2. CDR3 length equals 19 residues. The ends lost 5 bases at V and 8 bases at J; junction bases unmatched: 24. Per germline, CDR1 KGHSH and CDR2 LQKENI. The CDR3 nucleotides read TGTGCCAGCTCATCTCTCCCCTGGGGGGAGGGCCCCCCCAATGACATTCAGTACTTC. Translation: CASSSLPWGEGPPNDIQYF.

J is TRBJ2-7 and V is TRBV7-3, with 8 bases that match TRBD1. Per germline, CDR1 SGHTA and CDR2 FQGTGA. Germline trimming cut 8 bases from V and 5 bases from J; bases unmatched to any gene: 11. The CDR3 has 14 residues. CDR3 sequence (DNA): TGTGCCAGCTTTTCCGGGACAGGCGAGAACGAGCAGTACTTC. Encoded protein: CASFSGTGENEQYF. The complete variable domain, with remaining parts taken from reference TRBV7-3 and TRBJ2-7, reads GAGVSQTPSNKVTEKGKYVELRCDPISGHTALYWYRQSLGQGPEFLIYFQGTGAADDSGLPNDRFFAVRPEGSVSTLKIQRTERGDSAVYLCASFSGTGENEQYFGPGTRLTVT.

The CDR3 region has the DNA TGCGCCAGCAGTCGGAGCGAAAAGGAGGACTATGGCTACACCTTC. This sequence encodes CASSRSEKEDYGYTF. The chain employs TRBV23-1 and TRBJ1-2, with D unresolved. TRBV23-1 is assigned to the ORF class and has an uncertain function. Deletions cut 4 bases from V and 3 bases from J, with 15 bases between. The CDR3 runs 15 residues.

V usage is TRBV7-2 and J usage is TRBJ2-7; D is uncertain. CDR1 is SGHTA, CDR2 FQGNSA, per germline. The CDR3 consists of 14 residues. Trimming left V 0 bases short and J 1 base short, with 7 bases between. The CDR3: CASSLAGQSYEQYF. The CDR3 nucleotides read TGTGCCAGCAGCTTAGCGGGCCAATCCTACGAGCAGTACTTC.

The chain couples TRBV10-3 to TRBJ2-1; the D gene is possibly TRBD1 (6 bases). The CDR3 has 16 amino acids. The germline gives CDR1 ENHRY, CDR2 SYGVKD. The ends were cut back, 4 bases at V and 7 bases at J, with 20 bases in the middle. Written as DNA, the CDR3 is TGTGCCATCAGTGGGTTGACAGGAGATTACTGGAATGAGCAGTTCTTC. It codes for CAISGLTGDYWNEQFF.

This clone was seen only once. The gene calls are TRBV28 and TRBJ2-7; D may be TRBD2 (5 bases). The V gene's germline CDR1 is MDHEN and CDR2 SYDVKM. The CDR3 totals 14 residues. V was trimmed by 10 bases and J by 5 bases, leaving 21 bases between them. The CDR3 loop is CATLRRKGVHEQYF. CDR3 nucleotides: TGTGCCACCCTGAGGAGAAAGGGAGTCCACGAGCAGTACTTC. Looking up the rest from reference TRBV28 and TRBJ2-7 gives the full variable domain: DVKVTQSSRYLVKRTGEKVFLECVQDMDHENMFWYRQDPGLGLRLIYFSYDVKMKEKGDIPEGYSVSREKKERFSLILESASTNQTSMYLCATLRRKGVHEQYFGPGTRLTVT.